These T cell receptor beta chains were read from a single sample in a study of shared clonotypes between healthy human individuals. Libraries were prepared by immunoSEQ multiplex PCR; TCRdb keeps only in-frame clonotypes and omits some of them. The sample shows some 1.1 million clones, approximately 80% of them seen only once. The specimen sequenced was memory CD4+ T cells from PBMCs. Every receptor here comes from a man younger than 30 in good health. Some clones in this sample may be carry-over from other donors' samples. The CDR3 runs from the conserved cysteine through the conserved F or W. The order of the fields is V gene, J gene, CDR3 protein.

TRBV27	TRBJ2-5	CASTRQGARRETQYF
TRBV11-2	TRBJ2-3	CASSLRAGEVDTQYF
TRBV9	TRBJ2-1	CASSAGPRNNEQFF
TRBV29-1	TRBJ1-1	CSVAIPGMNTEAFF
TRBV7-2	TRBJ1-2	CASSPDRGGTWGYTF
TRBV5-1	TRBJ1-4	CASSKDFNEKLFF
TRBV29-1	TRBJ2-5	CSVDRGGETQYF
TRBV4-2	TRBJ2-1	CASSQGTSGSVGVNEQFF
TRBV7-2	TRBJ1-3	CASSLAQGALGNTIYF
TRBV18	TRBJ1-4	CASSRAATNEKLFF
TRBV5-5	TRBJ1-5	CASSLAWGSRQPQHF
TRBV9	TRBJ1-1	CASSVDTGEAFF
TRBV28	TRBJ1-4	CASSSTAEGEKLFF
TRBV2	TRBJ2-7	CASMRTEWYEQYF
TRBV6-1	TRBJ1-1	CASSGGQGARTEAFF
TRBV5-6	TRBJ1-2	CASSDSRAYGYTF
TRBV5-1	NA	CASSSDSHYEQYF
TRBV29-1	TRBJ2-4	CSVTMGIQYF
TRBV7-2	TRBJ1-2	CASSLDMTNYGYTF
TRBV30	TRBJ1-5	CAWSVQRSQPQHF
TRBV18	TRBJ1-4	CASSQDRSGEKLFF
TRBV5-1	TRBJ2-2	CASSSGTSNTGELFF
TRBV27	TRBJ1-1	CASRATVNTEAFF
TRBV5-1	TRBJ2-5	CASCRGQTQETQYF
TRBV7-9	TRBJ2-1	CASSLEAGSPFF
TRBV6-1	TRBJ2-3	CASSEGYGRTDTQYF